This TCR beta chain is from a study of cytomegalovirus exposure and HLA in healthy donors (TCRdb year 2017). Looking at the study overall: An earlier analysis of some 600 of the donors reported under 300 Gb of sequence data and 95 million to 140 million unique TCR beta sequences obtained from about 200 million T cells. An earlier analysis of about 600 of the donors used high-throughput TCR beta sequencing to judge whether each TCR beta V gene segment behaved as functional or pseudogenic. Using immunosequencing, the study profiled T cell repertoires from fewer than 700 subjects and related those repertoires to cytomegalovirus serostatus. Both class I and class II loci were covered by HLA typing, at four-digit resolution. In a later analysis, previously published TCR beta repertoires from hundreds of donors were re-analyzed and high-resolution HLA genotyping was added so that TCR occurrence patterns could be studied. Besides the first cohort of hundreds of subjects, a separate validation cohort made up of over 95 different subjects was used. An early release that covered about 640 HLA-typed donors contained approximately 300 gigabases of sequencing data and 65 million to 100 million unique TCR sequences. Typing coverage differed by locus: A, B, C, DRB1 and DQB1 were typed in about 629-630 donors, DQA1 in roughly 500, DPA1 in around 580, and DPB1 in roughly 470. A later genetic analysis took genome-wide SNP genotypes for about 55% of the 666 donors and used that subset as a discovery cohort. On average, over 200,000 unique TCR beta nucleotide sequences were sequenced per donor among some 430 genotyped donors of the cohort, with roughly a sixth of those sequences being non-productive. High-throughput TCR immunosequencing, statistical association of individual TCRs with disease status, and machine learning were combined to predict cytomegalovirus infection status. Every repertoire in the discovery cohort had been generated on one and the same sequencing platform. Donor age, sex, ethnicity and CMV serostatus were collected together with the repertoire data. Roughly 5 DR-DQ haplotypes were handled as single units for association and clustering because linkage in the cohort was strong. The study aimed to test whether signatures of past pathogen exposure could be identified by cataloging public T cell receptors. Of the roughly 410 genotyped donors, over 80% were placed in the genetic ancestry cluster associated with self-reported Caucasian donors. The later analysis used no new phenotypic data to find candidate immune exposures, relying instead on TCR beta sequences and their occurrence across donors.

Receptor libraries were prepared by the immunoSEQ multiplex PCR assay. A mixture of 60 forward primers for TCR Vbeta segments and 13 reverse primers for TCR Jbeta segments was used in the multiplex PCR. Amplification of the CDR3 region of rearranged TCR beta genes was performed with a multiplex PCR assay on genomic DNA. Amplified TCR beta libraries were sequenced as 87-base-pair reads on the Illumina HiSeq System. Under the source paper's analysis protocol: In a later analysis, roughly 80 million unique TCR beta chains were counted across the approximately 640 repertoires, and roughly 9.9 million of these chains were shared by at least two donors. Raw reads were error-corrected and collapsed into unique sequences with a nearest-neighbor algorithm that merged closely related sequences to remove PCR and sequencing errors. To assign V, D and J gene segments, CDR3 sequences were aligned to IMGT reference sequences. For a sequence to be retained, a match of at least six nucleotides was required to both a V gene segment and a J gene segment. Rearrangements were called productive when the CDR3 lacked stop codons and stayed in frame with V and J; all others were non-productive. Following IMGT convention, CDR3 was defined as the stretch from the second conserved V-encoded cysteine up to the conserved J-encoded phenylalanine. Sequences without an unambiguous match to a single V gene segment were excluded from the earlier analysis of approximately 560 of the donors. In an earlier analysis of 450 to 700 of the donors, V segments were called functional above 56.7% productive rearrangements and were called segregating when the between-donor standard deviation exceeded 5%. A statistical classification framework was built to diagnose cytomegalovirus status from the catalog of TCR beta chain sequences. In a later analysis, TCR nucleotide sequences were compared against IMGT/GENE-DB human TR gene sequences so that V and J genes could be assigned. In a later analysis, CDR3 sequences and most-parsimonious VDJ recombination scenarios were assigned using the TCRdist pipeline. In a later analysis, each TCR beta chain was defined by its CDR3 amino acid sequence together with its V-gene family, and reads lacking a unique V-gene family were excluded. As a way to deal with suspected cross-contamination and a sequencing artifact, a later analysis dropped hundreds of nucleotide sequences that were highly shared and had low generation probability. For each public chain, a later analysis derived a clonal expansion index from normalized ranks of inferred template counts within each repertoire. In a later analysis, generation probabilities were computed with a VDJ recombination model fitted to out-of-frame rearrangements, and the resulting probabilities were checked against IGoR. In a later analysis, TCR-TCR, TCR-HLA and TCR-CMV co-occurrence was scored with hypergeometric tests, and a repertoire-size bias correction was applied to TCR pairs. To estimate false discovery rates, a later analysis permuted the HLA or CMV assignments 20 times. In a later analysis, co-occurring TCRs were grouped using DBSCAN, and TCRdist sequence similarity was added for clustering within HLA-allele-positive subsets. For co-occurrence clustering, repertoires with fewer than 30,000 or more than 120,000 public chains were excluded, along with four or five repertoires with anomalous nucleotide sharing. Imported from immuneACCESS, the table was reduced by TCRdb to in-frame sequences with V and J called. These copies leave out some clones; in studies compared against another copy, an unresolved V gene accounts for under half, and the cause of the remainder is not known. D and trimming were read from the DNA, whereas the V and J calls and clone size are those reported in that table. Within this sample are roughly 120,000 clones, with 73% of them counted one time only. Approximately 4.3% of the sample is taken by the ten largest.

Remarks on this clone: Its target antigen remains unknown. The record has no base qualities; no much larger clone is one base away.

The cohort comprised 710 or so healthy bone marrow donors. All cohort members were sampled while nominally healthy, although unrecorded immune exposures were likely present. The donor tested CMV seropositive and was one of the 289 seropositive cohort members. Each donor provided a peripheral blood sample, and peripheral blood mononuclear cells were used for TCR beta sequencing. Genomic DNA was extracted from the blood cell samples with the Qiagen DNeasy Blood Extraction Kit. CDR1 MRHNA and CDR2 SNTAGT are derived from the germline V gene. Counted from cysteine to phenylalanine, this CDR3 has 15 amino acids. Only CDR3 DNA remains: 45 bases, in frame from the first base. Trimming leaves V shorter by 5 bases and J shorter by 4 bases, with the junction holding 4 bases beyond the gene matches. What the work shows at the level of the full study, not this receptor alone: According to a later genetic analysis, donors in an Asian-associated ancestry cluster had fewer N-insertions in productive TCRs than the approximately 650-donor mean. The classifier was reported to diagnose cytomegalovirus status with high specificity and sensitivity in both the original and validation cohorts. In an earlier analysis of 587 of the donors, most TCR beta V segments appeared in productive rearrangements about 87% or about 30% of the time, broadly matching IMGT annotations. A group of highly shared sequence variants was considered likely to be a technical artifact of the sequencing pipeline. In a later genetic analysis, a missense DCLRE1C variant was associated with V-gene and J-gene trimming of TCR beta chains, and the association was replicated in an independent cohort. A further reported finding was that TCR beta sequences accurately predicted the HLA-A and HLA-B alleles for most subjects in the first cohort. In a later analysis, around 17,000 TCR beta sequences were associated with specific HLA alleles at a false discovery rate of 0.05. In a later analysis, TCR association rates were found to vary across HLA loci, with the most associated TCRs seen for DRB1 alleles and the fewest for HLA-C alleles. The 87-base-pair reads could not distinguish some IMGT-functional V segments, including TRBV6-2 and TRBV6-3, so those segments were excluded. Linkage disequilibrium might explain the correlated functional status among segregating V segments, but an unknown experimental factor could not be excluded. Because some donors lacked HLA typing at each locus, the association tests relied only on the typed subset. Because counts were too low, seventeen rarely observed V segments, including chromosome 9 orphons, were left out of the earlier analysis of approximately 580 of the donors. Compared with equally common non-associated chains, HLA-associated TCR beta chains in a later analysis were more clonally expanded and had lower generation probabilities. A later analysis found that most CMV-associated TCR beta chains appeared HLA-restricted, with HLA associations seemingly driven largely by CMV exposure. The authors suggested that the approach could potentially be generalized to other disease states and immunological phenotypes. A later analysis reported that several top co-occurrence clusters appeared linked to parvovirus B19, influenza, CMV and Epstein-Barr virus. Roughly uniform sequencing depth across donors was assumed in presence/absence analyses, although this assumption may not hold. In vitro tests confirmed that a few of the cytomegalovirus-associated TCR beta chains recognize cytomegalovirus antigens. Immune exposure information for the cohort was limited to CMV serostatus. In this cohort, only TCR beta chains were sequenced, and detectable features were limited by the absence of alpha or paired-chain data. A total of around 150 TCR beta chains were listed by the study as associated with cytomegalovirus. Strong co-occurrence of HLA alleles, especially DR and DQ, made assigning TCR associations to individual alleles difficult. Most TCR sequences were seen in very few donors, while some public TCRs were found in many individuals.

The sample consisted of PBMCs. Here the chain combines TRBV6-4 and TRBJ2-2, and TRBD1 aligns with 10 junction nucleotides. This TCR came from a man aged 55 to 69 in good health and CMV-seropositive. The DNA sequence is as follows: TGTGCCAGCAGTATGACAGGGGGCGTCACCGGGGAGCTGTTTTTT. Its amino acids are CASSMTGGVTGELFF.